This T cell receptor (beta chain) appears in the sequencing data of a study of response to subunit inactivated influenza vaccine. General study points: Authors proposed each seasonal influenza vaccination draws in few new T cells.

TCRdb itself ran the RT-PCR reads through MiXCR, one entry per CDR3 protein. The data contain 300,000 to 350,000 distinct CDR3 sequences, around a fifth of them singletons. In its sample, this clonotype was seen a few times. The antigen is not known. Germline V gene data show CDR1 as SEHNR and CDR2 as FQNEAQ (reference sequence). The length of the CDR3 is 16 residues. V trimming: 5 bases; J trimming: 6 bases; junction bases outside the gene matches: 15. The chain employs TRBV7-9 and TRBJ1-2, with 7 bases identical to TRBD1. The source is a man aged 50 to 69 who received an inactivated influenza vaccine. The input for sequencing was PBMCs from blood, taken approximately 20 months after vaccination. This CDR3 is CASSTTPKTGWDGYTF. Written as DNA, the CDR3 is TGTGCCAGCAGCACCACACCCAAGACAGGGTGGGATGGCTACACCTTC.